This T cell receptor (beta chain) is drawn from a study of T cells expressing NK-cell markers. TCRdb re-called the 5' RACE reads; one entry per CDR3 protein, DNA not given. The sample holds roughly 430,000 distinct CDR3 sequences. The CDR3 covers 16 residues. Germline V CDR1 and CDR2: MNHEY, SVGEGT. The TCR comes from a woman between 18 and 75 years old in good health. Sample: blood T cells: a sorted CD56 or NKG2C T cell subset, CD4+ or CD8+ T cells, or bulk PBMC T cells (not recorded which). The chain joins TRBV6-2 or TRBV6-3 to TRBJ2-7; the TCRdb call, TRBD2, lacks DNA for checking. The CDR3 reads CASSRPPLAGLYEQYF.